A single sample is the source of the 17 T cell receptor beta chains below, sequenced in a study of blood T cell repertoires in COVID-19. The table came from immunoSEQ multiplex PCR; TCRdb's copy has only in-frame clones and leaves some out. This sample has about 250,000 clones, with around 82% found just once. The sample consisted of peripheral blood. These receptors all stem from a man aged 50 or older with active or convalescent COVID-19.

V gene TRBV5-1 combines with J gene TRBJ1-5; 8 bases align to TRBD1. This CDR3 comprises 14 residues. After removal of 4 bases from V and 8 bases from J, the junction contained 8 bases not matched to a gene. Per germline, CDR1 SGHRS and CDR2 YFSETQ. The CDR3 spells CASSTATGEKPQHF. DNA for the CDR3: TGCGCCAGCAGCACAGCGACAGGGGAAAAGCCCCAGCATTTT.

The genes are TRBV12-3 or TRBV12-4 and TRBJ1-2; 8 bases are a match to TRBD1. The CDR3 runs to 13 residues. V trimming: 5 bases; J trimming: 4 bases; junction bases outside the gene matches: 3. CDR3 coding DNA: TGTGCCAGCAGTAGACAGGGGTCCTATGGCTACACCTTC. Encoded protein: CASSRQGSYGYTF.

V usage is TRBV20-1 and J usage is TRBJ1-3; D uncertain. Germline assignment: CDR1 DFQATT and CDR2 SNEGSKA (reference sequence). V lost 5 bases, J lost 4 bases, and 6 bases lay in between. The CDR3 is made up of 11 amino acids. The CDR3 protein is CSAPRGNTIYF. Here the CDR3 DNA reads TGCAGTGCTCCCAGGGGAAACACCATATATTTT.

The V gene is TRBV6-5, the J gene TRBJ1-1, with D perhaps TRBD1 (6 bases). The V end was cut by 8 bases, the J end by 4 bases, with 11 bases between. This CDR3 has 12 amino acids. CDR1 MNHEY and CDR2 SVGAGI come from the germline V gene. CDR3 sequence: CASSGGPTEAFF. The CDR3 nucleotides read TGTGCCAGCTCCGGGGGGCCCACTGAAGCTTTCTTT.

The chain recombines TRBV15 with TRBJ2-3; the match to TRBD1 covers 7 bases. The ends lost 3 bases at V and 0 bases at J; junction bases unmatched: 15. Germline V CDR1 and CDR2: LNHNV, YYDKDF (reference sequence). This CDR3 spans 19 amino acids. CDR3 bases: TGTGCCACCAGCAGCTTCCCCCGGGACAGTTTTACTAGCACAGATACGCAGTATTTT. Translated, it gives CATSSFPRDSFTSTDTQYF.

This chain uses TRBV7-8 with TRBJ1-2; D might be TRBD1 (6 bases). Germline V lookup: CDR1 SGHVS, CDR2 FQNEAQ. The CDR3 is 12 amino acids. With 3 bases removed from V and 8 bases from J, the gap between germline ends came to 10 bases. CDR3 in DNA: TGTGCCAGCAGCTTTCCTCAGGGGGGCTACACCTTC. Encoded protein: CASSFPQGGYTF. The whole variable domain, filled in from reference TRBV7-8 and TRBJ1-2, reads GAGVSQSPRYKVAKRGQDVALRCDPISGHVSLFWYQQALGQGPEFLTYFQNEAQLDKSGLPSDRFFAERPEGSVSTLKIQRTQQEDSAVYLCASSFPQGGYTFGSGTRLTVV.

This clone is a singleton in its sample. V is TRBV5-1 and J is TRBJ1-4; no reliable D call. V dropped 0 bases and J dropped 0 bases, with 12 bases sitting between them. Germline CDR1 and CDR2: SGHRS and YFSETQ. CDR3 length: 17 amino acids. The CDR3 reads CASSLAGLGATNEKLFF. In nucleotides, the CDR3 is TGCGCCAGCAGCTTGGCCGGGTTGGGAGCAACTAATGAAAAACTGTTTTTT.

CDR3 DNA sequence: TGTGCCAGCAGCCTTCGGGACAGGGGCGAGCAGTACTTC. The encoded protein is CASSLRDRGEQYF. The genes are TRBV7-9 and TRBJ2-7, with TRBD1 matching 10 bases. V gave up 5 bases and J gave up 6 bases; unmatched junction bases: 4. Per the germline V gene, CDR1 is SEHNR and CDR2 is FQNEAQ (reference sequence). The CDR3 length is 13 residues.

The gene calls are TRBV6-1 and TRBJ2-7; 11 positions agree with TRBD1. The CDR3 has 15 residues. Looked up from germline, CDR1 is MNHNS and CDR2 is SASEGT. V was clipped by 1 base and J by 3 bases; unmatched bases: 2. CDR3 sequence (DNA): TGTGCCAGCAGTGAAGGGGACAGGGGGGTCTACGAGCAGTACTTC. Translation gives CASSEGDRGVYEQYF.

The gene calls are TRBV19 and TRBJ2-2; 8 nucleotides match TRBD2. Germline CDR1 is LNHDA and CDR2 is SQIVND (reference sequence). The trim removed 5 bases at V and 1 base at J, leaving 9 bases unmatched. This CDR3 has 17 residues. The CDR3 coding sequence is TGTGCCAGTAGTCCGCGGGGGGCAGGAGTGAACACCGGGGAGCTGTTTTTT. Residues: CASSPRGAGVNTGELFF.

In DNA, the CDR3 is TGTGCCAGCGTGGGGAGGGGGAACATTCAGTACTTC. Protein product: CASVGRGNIQYF. V is TRBV12-3 or TRBV12-4 and J is TRBJ2-4; D is possibly TRBD2 (7 bases). The CDR3 totals 12 residues. V lost 8 bases and J lost 7, with 12 bases in between.

The chain joins TRBV28 to TRBJ1-3; 7 positions match TRBD1. Germline CDR1 and CDR2: MDHEN and SYDVKM. Trimming cost V 7 bases and J 0 bases; bases outside gene matches: 6. The CDR3 covers 15 residues. The CDR3 region has the DNA TGTGCCAGCATCGAGGGGGCCCGCTCTGGAAACACCATATATTTT. It specifies CASIEGARSGNTIYF. Drawing the rest from reference TRBV28 and TRBJ1-3, the complete variable domain is DVKVTQSSRYLVKRTGEKVFLECVQDMDHENMFWYRQDPGLGLRLIYFSYDVKMKEKGDIPEGYSVSREKKERFSLILESASTNQTSMYLCASIEGARSGNTIYFGEGSWLTVV.

J is TRBJ2-2 and V is TRBV28, with 7 bases that match TRBD1. CDR3 length: 16 residues. Germline CDR1 and CDR2: MDHEN and SYDVKM. V trimming: 5 bases; J trimming: 1 base; junction bases outside the gene matches: 7. Written as DNA, the CDR3 is TGTGCCAGCAGTCCAATGAGGACAGGGAACACCGGGGAGCTGTTTTTT. It encodes CASSPMRTGNTGELFF.

The chain couples TRBV7-9 to TRBJ2-7; 7 bases line up with TRBD1. The CDR3 extends over 14 amino acids. Trimming removed 3 bases from V and 5 bases from J; junction bases left unmatched: 7. Germline CDR1 and CDR2: SEHNR and FQNEAQ (reference sequence). The chain's CDR3 is CASSFDRAPNEQYF. CDR3 coding DNA: TGTGCCAGCAGCTTTGACAGGGCTCCCAACGAGCAGTACTTC.

This chain connects TRBV7-8 to TRBJ2-2; 10 bases are shared with TRBD2. Germline trimming cut 5 bases from V and 2 bases from J; bases unmatched to any gene: 8. Germline V CDR1 and CDR2: SGHVS, FQNEAQ. The CDR3 consists of 17 residues. DNA of the CDR3: TGTGCCAGCAGCGAGATAGCGGGGGGTATTAACACCGGGGAGCTGTTTTTT. As protein: CASSEIAGGINTGELFF.

The chain has TRBV29-1 and TRBJ1-1, with a tentative D call TRBD1 (6 bases). The germline V gene encodes CDR1 SQVTM and CDR2 ANQGSEA. This CDR3 is 13 amino acids long. Written as DNA, the CDR3 is TGCGCCGCCCTGACGGACAGGAACACTGAAGCTTTCTTT. Amino acids: CAALTDRNTEAFF.

This clone was counted only a few times. This chain links TRBV19 with TRBJ1-2; 7 nucleotides agree with TRBD1. Germline V CDR1 and CDR2: LNHDA, SQIVND (reference sequence). This CDR3 is built from 12 residues. The trim removed 8 bases at V and 6 bases at J, leaving 6 bases unmatched. Here the CDR3 reads CASSRQGNGYTF. CDR3 in DNA: TGTGCCAGTTCCCGACAGGGCAATGGCTACACCTTC. The full variable domain, completed using reference TRBV19 and TRBJ1-2, is DGGITQSPKYLFRKEGQNVTLSCEQNLNHDAMYWYRQDPGQGLRLIYYSQIVNDFQKGDIAEGYSVSREKKESFPLTVTSAQKNPTAFYLCASSRQGNGYTFGSGTRLTVV.